The sample holds many counts of the clone carrying this T cell receptor beta chain. Its specificity is not known. These data come from a study of regulatory T cells in long-lasting Graves disease. The time point here: newly diagnosed GD, antithyroid drugs for less than 3 months. There was RNA extracted from PBMCs, and the TCR library was made from it. Findings of the study overall: Analysis covered peripheral blood alone, not thyroid tissue. Persistent disease exhibited a predilection for TRBV28, TRBJ1-2 and TRBJ2-5.

According to the study, TCR beta libraries were built with iRepertoire HTBI primers and CDR3-region Arm-PCR. TCRdb ran MiXCR on the multiplex PCR reads and lists one entry per CDR3 protein. Here the sample spans roughly 410,000 distinct CDR3 sequences, approximately 15% being singletons. The CDR3 loop spans 15 amino acids. V was clipped by 1 base and J by 0 bases, with 10 bases between them. In germline, CDR1 is SGHRS, CDR2 YFSETQ. This sample also appeared in a second study, on T cells in Graves' hyperthyroidism and ophthalmopathy. This second study notes: A set of HTBI primers served as the primers for a first-round RT-PCR of the TCR CDR3.

The sequences come from peripheral blood mononuclear cells (PBMCs), collected at new diagnosis, from a patient treated with antithyroid drugs. The receptor comes from a woman aged 40 to 50 with Graves disease. This rearrangement joins TRBV5-1 to TRBJ1-1, with D unclear. This chain's CDR3 is CASSLNSGLNTEAFF. CDR3 coding DNA: TGCGCCAGCAGCTTGAACAGCGGCTTGAACACTGAAGCTTTCTTT. The full variable domain, its missing parts supplied by reference TRBV5-1 and TRBJ1-1, is KAGVTQTPRYLIKTRGQQVTLSCSPISGHRSVSWYQQTPGQGLQFLFEYFSETQRNKGNFPGRFSGRQFSNSRSEMNVSTLELGDSALYLCASSLNSGLNTEAFFGQGTRLTVV.